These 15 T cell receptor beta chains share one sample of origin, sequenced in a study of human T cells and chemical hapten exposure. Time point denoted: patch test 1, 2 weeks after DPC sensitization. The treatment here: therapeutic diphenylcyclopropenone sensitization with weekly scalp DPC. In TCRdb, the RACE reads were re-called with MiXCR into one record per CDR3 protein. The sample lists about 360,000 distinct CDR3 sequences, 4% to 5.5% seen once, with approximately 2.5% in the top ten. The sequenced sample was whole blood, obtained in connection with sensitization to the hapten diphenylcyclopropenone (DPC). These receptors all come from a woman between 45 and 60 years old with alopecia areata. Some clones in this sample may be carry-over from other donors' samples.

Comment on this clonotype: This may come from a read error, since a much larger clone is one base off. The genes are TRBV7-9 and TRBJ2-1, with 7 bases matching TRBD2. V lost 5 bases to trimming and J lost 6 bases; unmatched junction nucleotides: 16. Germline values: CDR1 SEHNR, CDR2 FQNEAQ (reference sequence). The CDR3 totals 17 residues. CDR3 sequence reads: CASSPPLRGGVCNEQFF. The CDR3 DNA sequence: TGTGCCAGCAGCCCCCCATTGAGGGGAGGGGTCTGCAATGAGCAGTTCTTC.

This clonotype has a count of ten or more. The CDR3 DNA follows: TGCAGCGGTGCGCGACAGGGGGCGTCCAATGAGCAGTTCTTC. Encoded protein: CSGARQGASNEQFF. The chain has TRBV29-1 and TRBJ2-1; 10 nucleotides agree with TRBD1. V trimming: 7 bases; J trimming: 6 bases; junction bases outside the gene matches: 9. The CDR3 is 14 residues long. Germline CDR1 is SQVTM and CDR2 is ANQGSEA.

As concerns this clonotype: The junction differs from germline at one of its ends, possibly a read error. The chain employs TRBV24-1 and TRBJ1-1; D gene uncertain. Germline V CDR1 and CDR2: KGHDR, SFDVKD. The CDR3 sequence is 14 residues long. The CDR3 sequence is CATSDFGMFTAAFF. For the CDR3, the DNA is TGTGCCACCAGTGATTTTGGCATGTTCACTGCAGCTTTCTTT.

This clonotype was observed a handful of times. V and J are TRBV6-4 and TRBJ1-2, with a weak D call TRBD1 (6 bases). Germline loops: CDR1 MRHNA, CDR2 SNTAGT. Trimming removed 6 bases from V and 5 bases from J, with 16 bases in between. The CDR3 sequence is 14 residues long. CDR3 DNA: TGTGCCAGCAGACCGAACGGACAGAGTTATGGCTACACCTTC. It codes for CASRPNGQSYGYTF.

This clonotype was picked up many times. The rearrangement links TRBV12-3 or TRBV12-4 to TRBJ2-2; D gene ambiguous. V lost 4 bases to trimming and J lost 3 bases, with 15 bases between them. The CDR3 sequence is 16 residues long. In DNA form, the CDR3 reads TGTGCCAGCAGTTCCTGGGATGTTCTCGACACCGGGGAGCTGTTTTTT. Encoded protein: CASSSWDVLDTGELFF.

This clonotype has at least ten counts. For the CDR3, the DNA is TGTGCCAGCAGTTACAATTGGCGGTCACCCCTCCACTTT. Protein sequence: CASSYNWRSPLHF. J is TRBJ1-6 and V is TRBV6-2 or TRBV6-3; D is undetermined. V was pared by 2 bases and J by 10 bases, with 9 bases between. The germline CDR1 and CDR2 sequences are MNHEY and SVGEGT. The CDR3 is 13 residues long.

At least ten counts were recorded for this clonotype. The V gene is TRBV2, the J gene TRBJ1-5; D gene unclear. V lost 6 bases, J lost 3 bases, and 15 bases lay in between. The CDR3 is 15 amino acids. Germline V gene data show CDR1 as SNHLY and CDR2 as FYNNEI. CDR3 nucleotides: TGTGCCAGCAGATCCGGTAGGCTCGCCAATCAGCCCCAGCATTTT. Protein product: CASRSGRLANQPQHF.

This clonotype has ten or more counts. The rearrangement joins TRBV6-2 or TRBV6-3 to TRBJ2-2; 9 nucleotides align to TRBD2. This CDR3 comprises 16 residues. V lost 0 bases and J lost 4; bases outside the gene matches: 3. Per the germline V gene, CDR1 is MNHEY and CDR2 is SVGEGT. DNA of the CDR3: TGTGCCAGCAGTTACTCGATAGCGGGAGTCACCGGGGAGCTGTTTTTT. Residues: CASSYSIAGVTGELFF.

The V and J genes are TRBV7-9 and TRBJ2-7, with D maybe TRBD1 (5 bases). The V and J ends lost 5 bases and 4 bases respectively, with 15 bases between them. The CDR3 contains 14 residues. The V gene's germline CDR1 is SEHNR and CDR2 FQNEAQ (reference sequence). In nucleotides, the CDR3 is TGTGCCAGCAGCCACCCGGCAGGGCTATACGAGCAGTACTTC. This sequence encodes CASSHPAGLYEQYF.

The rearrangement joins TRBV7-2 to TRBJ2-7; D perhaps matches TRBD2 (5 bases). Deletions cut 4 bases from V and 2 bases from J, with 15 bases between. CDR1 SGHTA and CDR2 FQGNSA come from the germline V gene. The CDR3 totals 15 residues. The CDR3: CASSSSSGSAYEQYF. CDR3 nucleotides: TGTGCCAGCAGCTCCTCTTCGGGGTCCGCCTACGAGCAGTACTTC.

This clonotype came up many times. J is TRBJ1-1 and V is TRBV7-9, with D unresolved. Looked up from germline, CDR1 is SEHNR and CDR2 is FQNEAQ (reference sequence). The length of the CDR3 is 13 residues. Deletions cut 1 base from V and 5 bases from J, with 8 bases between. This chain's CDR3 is CASSLDGVTEAFF. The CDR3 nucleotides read TGTGCCAGCAGCTTAGACGGAGTAACTGAAGCTTTCTTT.

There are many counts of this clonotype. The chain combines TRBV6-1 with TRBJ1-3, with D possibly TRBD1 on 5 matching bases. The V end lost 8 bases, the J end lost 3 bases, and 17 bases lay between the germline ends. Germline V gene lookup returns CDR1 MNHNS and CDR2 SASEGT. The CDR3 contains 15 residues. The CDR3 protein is CASRGVQADGNTIYF. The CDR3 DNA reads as TGTGCCAGCCGGGGGGTCCAGGCGGATGGAAACACCATATATTTT.

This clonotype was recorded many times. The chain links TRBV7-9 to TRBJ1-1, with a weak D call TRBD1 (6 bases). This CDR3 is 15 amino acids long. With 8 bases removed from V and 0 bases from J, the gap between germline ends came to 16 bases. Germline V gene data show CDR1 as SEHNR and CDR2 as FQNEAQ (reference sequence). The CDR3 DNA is TGTGCCAGCGGCCGACAGGTCCAGATGAACACTGAAGCTTTCTTT. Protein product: CASGRQVQMNTEAFF.

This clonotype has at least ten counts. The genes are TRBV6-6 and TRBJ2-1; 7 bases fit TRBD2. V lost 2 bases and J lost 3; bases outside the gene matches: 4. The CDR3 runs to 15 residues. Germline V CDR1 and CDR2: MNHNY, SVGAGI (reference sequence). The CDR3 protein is CASSYGLADYNEQFF. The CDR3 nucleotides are TGTGCCAGCAGTTACGGGCTAGCGGACTACAATGAGCAGTTCTTC.

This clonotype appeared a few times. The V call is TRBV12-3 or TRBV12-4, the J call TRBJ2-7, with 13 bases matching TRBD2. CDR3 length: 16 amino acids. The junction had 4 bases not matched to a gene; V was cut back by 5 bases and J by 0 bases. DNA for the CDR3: TGTGCCAGCAGTCGGACTAGCGGGGGCCGCTCCTACGAGCAGTACTTC. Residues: CASSRTSGGRSYEQYF.